The sequence of this T cell receptor beta chain was determined in a study of CD8 T cells in ankylosing spondylitis. This clonotype was counted ten times or more. Its antigen is currently unknown. Trimming cost V 0 bases and J 10 bases, with 14 bases left between them. The CDR3 covers 14 residues. Germline lookup yields CDR1 SGDLS and CDR2 YYNGEE. Quantitative barcoded 5'-RACE was used to prepare TCR beta libraries. TCRdb re-called the 5' RACE reads through MiXCR, storing one row per CDR3 protein. The repertoire consists of some 200,000 distinct CDR3 sequences, with approximately 7.3% occurring once and the leading ten covering 12% to 15%. Study-wide points: The study identified a TCR beta motif of roughly eight highly homologous variants that appeared characteristic of ankylosing spondylitis blood. Existing reports had already noted some motif variants in reactive arthritis synovial fluid and blood. In ankylosing spondylitis patients, matched synovial fluid reportedly showed significant enrichment of disease-linked clones. Disease-linked clones proved CD8+ and comparatively uncommon in peripheral blood.

The TCR originated in a male donor with ankylosing spondylitis. The chain joins TRBV9 to TRBJ2-1, with a possible D match to TRBD2 (5 bases). Sequencing input: blood, either unsorted or a sorted T cell fraction (not recorded which). CDR3 residues: CASSVAWSSKEQFF. In DNA, the CDR3 is TGTGCCAGCAGCGTAGCTTGGTCTAGCAAGGAGCAGTTCTTC. The whole variable domain, filled in from reference TRBV9 and TRBJ2-1, reads DSGVTQTPKHLITATGQRVTLRCSPRSGDLSVYWYQQSLDQGLQFLIQYYNGEERAKGNILERFSAQQFPDLHSELNLSSLELGDSALYFCASSVAWSSKEQFFGPGTRLTVL.